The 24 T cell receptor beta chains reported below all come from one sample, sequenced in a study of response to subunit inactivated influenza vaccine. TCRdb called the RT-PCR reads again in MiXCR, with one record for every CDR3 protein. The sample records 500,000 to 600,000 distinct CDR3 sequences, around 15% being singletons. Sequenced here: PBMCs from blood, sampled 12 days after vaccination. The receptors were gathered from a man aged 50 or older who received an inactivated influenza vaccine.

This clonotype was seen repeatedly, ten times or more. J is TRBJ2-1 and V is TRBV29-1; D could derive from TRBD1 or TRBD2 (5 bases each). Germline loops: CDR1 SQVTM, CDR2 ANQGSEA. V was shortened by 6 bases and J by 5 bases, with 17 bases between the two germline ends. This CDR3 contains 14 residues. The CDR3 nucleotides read TGCAGCGTCCAACGAGGGACGGGAAACAATGAGCAGTTCTTC. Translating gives CSVQRGTGNNEQFF.

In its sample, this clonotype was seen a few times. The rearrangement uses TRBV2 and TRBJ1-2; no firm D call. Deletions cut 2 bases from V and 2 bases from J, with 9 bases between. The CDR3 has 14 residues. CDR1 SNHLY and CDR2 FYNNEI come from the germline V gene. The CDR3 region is CASSELGYNYGYTF. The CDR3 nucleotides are TGTGCCAGCAGTGAATTGGGGTACAACTATGGCTACACCTTC.

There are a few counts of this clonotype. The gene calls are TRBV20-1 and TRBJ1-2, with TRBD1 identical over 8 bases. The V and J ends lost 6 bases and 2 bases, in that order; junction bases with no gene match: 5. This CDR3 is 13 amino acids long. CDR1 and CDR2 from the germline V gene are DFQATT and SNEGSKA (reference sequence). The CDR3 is CSAADRANYGYTF. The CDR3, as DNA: TGCAGTGCGGCGGACAGGGCCAACTATGGCTACACCTTC.

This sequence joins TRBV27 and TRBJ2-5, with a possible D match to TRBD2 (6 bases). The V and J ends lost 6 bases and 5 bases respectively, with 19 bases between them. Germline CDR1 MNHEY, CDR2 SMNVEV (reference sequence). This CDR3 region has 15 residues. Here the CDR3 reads CASSSQTSRLETQYF. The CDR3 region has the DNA TGTGCCAGCAGCTCCCAGACTAGTAGGCTGGAGACCCAGTACTTC.

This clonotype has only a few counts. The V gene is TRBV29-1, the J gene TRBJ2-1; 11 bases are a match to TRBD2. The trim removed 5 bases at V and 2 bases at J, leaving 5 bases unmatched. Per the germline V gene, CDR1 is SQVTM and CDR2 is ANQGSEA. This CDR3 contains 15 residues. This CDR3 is CSVTPGLAAYNEQFF. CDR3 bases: TGCAGCGTTACGCCGGGACTAGCGGCCTACAATGAGCAGTTCTTC.

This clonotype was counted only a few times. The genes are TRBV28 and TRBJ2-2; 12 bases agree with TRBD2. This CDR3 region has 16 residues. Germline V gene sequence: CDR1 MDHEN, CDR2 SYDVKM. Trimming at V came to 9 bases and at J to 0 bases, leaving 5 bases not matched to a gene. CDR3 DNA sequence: TGTGCCAGTCGTCTAGCGGGAGGGACGAACACCGGGGAGCTGTTTTTT. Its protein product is CASRLAGGTNTGELFF.

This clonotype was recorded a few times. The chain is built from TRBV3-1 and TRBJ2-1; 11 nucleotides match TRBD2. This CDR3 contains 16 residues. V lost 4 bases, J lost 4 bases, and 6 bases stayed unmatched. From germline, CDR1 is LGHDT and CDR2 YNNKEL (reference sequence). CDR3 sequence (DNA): TGTGCCAGCAGCCGTAGCGGGGGGGTGGTTTACAATGAGCAGTTCTTC. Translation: CASSRSGGVVYNEQFF.

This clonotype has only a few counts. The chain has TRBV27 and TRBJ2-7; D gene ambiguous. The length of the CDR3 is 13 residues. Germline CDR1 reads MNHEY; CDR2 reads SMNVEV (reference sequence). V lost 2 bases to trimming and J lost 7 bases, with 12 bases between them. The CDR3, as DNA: TGTGCCAGCAGTTTAAGGCCCGTTGGTGAGCAGTACTTC. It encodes CASSLRPVGEQYF.

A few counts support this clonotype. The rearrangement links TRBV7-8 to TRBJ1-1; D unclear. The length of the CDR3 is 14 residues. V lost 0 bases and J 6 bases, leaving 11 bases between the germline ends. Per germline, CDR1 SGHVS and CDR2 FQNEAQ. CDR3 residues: CASSLARRVAEAFF. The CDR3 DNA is TGTGCCAGCAGCTTAGCCCGAAGGGTCGCTGAAGCTTTCTTT. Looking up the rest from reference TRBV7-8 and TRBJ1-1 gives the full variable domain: GAGVSQSPRYKVAKRGQDVALRCDPISGHVSLFWYQQALGQGPEFLTYFQNEAQLDKSGLPSDRFFAERPEGSVSTLKIQRTQQEDSAVYLCASSLARRVAEAFFGQGTRLTVV.

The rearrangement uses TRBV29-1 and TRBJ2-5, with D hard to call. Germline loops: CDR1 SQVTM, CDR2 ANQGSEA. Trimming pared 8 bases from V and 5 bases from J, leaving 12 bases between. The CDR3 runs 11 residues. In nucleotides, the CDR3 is TGCAGCCTGGAGACATGGGAGACCCAGTACTTC. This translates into CSLETWETQYF.

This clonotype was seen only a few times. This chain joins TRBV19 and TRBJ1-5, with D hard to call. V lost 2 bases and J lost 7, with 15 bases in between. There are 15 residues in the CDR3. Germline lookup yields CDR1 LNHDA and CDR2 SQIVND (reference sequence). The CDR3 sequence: CASSITIVGRQPQHF. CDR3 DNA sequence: TGTGCCAGTAGTATAACAATCGTCGGGCGGCAGCCCCAGCATTTT.

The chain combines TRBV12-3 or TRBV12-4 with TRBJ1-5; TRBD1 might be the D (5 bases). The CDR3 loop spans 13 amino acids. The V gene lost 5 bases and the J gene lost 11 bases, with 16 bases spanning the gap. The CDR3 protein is CASSRGPQQAQHF. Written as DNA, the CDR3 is TGTGCCAGCAGTCGGGGACCGCAGCAGGCCCAGCATTTT.

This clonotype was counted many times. The CDR3 reads CASKPGSVEQFF. CDR3 DNA sequence: TGTGCCAGCAAACCAGGGTCTGTTGAGCAGTTCTTC. The chain combines TRBV28 with TRBJ2-1, with TRBD1 as a possible D gene (5 bases). The CDR3 has 12 residues. V was shortened by 7 bases and J by 9 bases, with 13 bases between the two germline ends. Germline V gene data show CDR1 as MDHEN and CDR2 as SYDVKM.

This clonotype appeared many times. CDR3 protein: CASSSRQDSYEQYF. As DNA, the CDR3 is TGTGCCAGCAGCTCACGACAGGATTCCTACGAGCAGTACTTC. This chain connects TRBV7-8 to TRBJ2-7; perhaps TRBD1 as D (6 bases). V lost 4 bases to trimming and J lost 1 base, with 11 bases between them. The CDR3 contains 14 residues. Germline lookup yields CDR1 SGHVS and CDR2 FQNEAQ. Full variable domain (remainder filled in from reference TRBV7-8 and TRBJ2-7): GAGVSQSPRYKVAKRGQDVALRCDPISGHVSLFWYQQALGQGPEFLTYFQNEAQLDKSGLPSDRFFAERPEGSVSTLKIQRTQQEDSAVYLCASSSRQDSYEQYFGPGTRLTVT.

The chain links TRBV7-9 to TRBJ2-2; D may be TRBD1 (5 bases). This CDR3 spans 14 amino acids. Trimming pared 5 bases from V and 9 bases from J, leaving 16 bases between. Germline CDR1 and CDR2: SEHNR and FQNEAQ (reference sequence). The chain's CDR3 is CASSPSLGAWELFF. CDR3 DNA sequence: TGTGCCAGCAGCCCTAGTCTTGGGGCATGGGAGCTGTTTTTT. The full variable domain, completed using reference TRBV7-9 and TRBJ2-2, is DTGVSQNPRHKITKRGQNVTFRCDPISEHNRLYWYRQTLGQGPEFLTYFQNEAQLEKSRLLSDRFSAERPKGSFSTLEIQRTEQGDSAMYLCASSPSLGAWELFFGEGSRLTVL.

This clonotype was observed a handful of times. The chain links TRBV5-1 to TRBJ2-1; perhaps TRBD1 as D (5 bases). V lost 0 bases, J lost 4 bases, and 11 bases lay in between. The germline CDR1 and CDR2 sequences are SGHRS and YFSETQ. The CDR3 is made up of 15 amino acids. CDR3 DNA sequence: TGCGCCAGCAGCTTGGAGGGGTCGCAATACAATGAGCAGTTCTTC. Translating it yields CASSLEGSQYNEQFF.

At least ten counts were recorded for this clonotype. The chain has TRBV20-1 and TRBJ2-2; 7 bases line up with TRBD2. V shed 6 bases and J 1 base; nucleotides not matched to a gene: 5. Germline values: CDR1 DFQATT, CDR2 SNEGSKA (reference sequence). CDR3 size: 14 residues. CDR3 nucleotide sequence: TGCAGTGCGGCTCGCGGGGGGAACACCGGGGAGCTGTTTTTT. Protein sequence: CSAARGGNTGELFF.

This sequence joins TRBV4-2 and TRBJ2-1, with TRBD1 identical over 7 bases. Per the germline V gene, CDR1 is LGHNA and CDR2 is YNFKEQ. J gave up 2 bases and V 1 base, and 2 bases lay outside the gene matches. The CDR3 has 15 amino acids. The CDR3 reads CASSQGDRTYNEQFF. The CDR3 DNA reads TGTGCCAGCAGCCAAGGGGACAGAACCTACAATGAGCAGTTCTTC.

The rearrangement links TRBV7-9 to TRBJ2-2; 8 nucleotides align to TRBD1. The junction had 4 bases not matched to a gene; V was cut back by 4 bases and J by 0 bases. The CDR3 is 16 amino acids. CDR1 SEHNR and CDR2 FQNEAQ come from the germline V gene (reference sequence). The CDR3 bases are TGTGCCAGCAGCTCGCACAGGGGGGCGAACACCGGGGAGCTGTTTTTT. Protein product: CASSSHRGANTGELFF.

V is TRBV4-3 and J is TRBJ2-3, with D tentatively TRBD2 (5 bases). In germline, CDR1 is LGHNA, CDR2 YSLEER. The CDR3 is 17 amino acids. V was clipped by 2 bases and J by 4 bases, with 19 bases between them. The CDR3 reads CASSQFQILRDADTQYF. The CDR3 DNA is TGCGCCAGCAGCCAATTTCAAATACTGAGGGATGCAGATACGCAGTATTTT.

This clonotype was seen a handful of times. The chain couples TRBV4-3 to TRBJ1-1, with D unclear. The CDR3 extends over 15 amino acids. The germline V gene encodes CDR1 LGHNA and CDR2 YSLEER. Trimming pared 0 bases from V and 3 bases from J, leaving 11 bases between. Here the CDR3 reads CASSQDVGADTEAFF. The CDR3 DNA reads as TGCGCCAGCAGCCAAGATGTGGGTGCGGACACTGAAGCTTTCTTT.

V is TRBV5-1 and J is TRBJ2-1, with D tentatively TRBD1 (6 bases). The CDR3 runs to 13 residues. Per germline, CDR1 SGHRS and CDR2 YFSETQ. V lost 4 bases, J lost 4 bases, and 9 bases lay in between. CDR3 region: CASSKTGYNEQFF. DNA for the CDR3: TGCGCCAGCAGCAAAACAGGGTACAATGAGCAGTTCTTC.

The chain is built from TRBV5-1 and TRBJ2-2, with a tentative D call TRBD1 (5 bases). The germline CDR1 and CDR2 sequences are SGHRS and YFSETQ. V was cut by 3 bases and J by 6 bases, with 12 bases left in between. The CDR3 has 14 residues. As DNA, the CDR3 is TGCGCCAGCAGCTCTGCCCCAGGGTCCGGGGAGCTGTTTTTT. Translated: CASSSAPGSGELFF.

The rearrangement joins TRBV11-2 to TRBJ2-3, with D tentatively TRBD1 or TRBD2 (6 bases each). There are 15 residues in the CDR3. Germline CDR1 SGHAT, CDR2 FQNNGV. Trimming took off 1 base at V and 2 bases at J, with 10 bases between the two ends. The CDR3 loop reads CASSLAGAITDTQYF. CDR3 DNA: TGTGCCAGCAGCTTAGCGGGGGCCATCACAGATACGCAGTATTTT. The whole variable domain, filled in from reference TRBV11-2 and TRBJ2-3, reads EAGVAQSPRYKIIEKRQSVAFWCNPISGHATLYWYQQILGQGPKLLIQFQNNGVVDDSQLPKDRFSAERLKGVDSTLKIQPAKLEDSAVYLCASSLAGAITDTQYFGPGTRLTVL.